The source of this T cell receptor beta chain is a study of identifying expanded T cells in peripheral blood. CDR1 and CDR2 (germline): MGHRA, YSYEKL. The V segment lost 0 bases and the J segment 5 bases; nucleotides outside the gene matches: 4. This CDR3 spans 15 amino acids. During the collection period, no donor immune events like infections were recorded. As to this clone: Antigen: not known.

Whole-study results and caveats: Clone count variance between approximately 2-week samples rose with total template count.

Repertoires were generated with immunoSEQ multiplex PCR, while TCRdb's copy carries only in-frame clones and drops some. The table includes 70,000 to 95,000 clones, 88% detected once. The clonotype comes from a person aged 18-70 years in good health. The chain employs TRBV4-1 and TRBJ1-2; TRBD1 matches 9 bases. Sequenced: blood. As DNA, the CDR3 is TGCGCCAGCAGCCAAGAGGGACAGGGCCTGTATGGCTACACCTTC. This codes for CASSQEGQGLYGYTF.